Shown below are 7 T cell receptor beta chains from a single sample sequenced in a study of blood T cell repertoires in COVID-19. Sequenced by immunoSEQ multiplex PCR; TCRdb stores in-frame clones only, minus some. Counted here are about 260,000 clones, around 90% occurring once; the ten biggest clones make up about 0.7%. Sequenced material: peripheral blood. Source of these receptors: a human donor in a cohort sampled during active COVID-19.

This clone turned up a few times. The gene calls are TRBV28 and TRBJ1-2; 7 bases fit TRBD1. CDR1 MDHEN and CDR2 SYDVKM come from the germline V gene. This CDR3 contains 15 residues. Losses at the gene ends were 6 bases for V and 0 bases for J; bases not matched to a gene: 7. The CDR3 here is CASSLRDSANYGYTF. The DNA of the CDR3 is TGTGCCAGCAGCTTACGGGACAGCGCTAACTATGGCTACACCTTC.

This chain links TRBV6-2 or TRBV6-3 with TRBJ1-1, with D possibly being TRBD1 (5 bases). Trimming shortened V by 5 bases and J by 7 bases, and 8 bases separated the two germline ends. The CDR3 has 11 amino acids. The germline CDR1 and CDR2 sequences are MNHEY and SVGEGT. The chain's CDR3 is CASSQGLEAFF. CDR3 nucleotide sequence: TGTGCCAGCAGTCAGGGTCTTGAAGCTTTCTTT.

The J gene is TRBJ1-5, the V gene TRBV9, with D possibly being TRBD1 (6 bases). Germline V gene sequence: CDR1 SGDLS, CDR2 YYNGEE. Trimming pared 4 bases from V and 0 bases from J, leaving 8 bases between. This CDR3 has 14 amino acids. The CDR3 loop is CASSPQGSNQPQHF. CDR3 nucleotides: TGTGCCAGCAGCCCACAGGGTAGCAATCAGCCCCAGCATTTT.

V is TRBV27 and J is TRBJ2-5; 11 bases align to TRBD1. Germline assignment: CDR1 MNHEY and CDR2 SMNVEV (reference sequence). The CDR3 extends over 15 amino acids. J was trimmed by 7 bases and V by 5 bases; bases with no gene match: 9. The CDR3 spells CASSQNSGQGVTQYF. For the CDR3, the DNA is TGTGCCAGCAGTCAAAATTCGGGACAGGGGGTGACCCAGTACTTC.

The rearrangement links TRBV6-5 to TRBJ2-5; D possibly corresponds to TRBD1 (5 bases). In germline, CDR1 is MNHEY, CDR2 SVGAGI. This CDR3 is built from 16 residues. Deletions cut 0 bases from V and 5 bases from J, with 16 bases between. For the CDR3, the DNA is TGTGCCAGCAGTTACTCGCTTCCCAGGGCTGCGGAGACCCAGTACTTC. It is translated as CASSYSLPRAAETQYF.

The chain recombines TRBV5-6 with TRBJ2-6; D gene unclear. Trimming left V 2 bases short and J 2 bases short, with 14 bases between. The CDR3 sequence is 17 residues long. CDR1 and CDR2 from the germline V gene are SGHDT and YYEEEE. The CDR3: CASSFVAGSTGANVLTF. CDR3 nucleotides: TGTGCCAGCAGCTTCGTGGCAGGATCCACTGGGGCCAACGTCCTGACTTTC.

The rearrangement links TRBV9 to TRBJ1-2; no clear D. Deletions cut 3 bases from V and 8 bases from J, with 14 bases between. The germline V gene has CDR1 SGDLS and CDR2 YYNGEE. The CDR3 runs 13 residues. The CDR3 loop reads CASSAAPRRGYTF. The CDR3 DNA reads TGTGCCAGCAGCGCCGCGCCCCGAAGAGGCTACACCTTC.